This is a list of T cell receptor beta chains from one sample in a study of blood T cell repertoires in COVID-19. The data were produced by immunoSEQ multiplex PCR, yet TCRdb's version contains in-frame clones alone and is incomplete. There are 350,000 to 400,000 clones in the sample; around 92% occur only once, and approximately 3% lies in the top ten. What was sequenced was peripheral blood. The receptors here all came from a woman younger than 45 with COVID-19, enrolled during active disease. CDR3s include the opening cysteine and the closing phenylalanine or tryptophan. A D gene is named only where the DNA matches it firmly. Clone size is stated in some rows and not others, as once, few, many or a class when expanded.

v_gene,j_gene,abundance,d_gene,CDR3aa,CDR3nt
TRBV11-3,TRBJ1-1,few,TRBD1,CASSLPWDRRGTEAFF,TGTGCCAGCAGCTTACCCTGGGACAGGCGAGGAACTGAAGCTTTCTTT
TRBV28,TRBJ2-1,-,TRBD2,CASSEAGAGDNEQFF,TGTGCCAGCAGTGAAGCGGGAGCGGGGGACAATGAGCAGTTCTTC
TRBV5-5,TRBJ1-3,once,-,CASSEIAGSGNTIYF,TGTGCCAGCAGCGAAATCGCCGGCTCTGGAAACACCATATATTTT
TRBV19,TRBJ1-1,-,TRBD1,CASRLTGGRFNTEAFF,TGTGCCAGTAGGTTGACAGGGGGCCGGTTTAACACTGAAGCTTTCTTT
TRBV7-9,TRBJ2-7,-,-,CASSTQIRGGEQYF,TGTGCCAGCAGCACACAAATCAGGGGCGGGGAGCAGTACTTC
TRBV6-2/TRBV6-3,TRBJ2-1,-,-,CASSLIRLDNEQFF,TGTGCCAGCAGTCTGATTCGACTGGACAATGAGCAGTTCTTC
TRBV5-4,TRBJ2-7,-,TRBD2,CASRSGTSGHSYEQYF,TGTGCCAGCAGGTCTGGGACTAGCGGGCACTCCTACGAGCAGTACTTC
TRBV11-2,TRBJ2-2,-,TRBD2,CASSLPGGATGELFF,TGTGCCAGCAGCTTACCGGGAGGGGCAACCGGGGAGCTGTTTTTT
TRBV24-1,TRBJ2-3,-,TRBD2,CATSSTGGSTDTQYF,TGTGCCACCAGTAGTACGGGGGGGAGCACAGATACGCAGTATTTT
TRBV7-2,TRBJ2-1,-,-,CASSKFPTSSYNEQFF,TGTGCCAGCAGCAAGTTTCCCACGAGCTCCTACAATGAGCAGTTCTTC
TRBV7-9,TRBJ1-1,-,-,CASSGSGGRHTEAFF,TGTGCCAGCAGCGGCTCGGGGGGTCGGCACACTGAAGCTTTCTTT
TRBV6-2/TRBV6-3,TRBJ1-5,once,TRBD1,CASSYQGEGRYNQPQHF,TGTGCCAGCAGTTATCAGGGGGAAGGTCGGTACAATCAGCCCCAGCATTTT
TRBV7-9,TRBJ1-5,-,-,CASSRTEDQPQHF,TGTGCCAGCAGCCGGACAGAGGATCAGCCCCAGCATTTT
TRBV2,TRBJ2-7,-,TRBD2,CASSEARWLAGGVSSYEQYF,TGTGCCAGCAGTGAAGCGCGGTGGCTAGCGGGGGGCGTTAGCTCCTACGAGCAGTACTTC
TRBV3-1/TRBV3-2,TRBJ2-5,-,TRBD1,CASSPRDRGRETQYF,TGTGCCAGCAGCCCCCGGGACAGGGGGCGGGAGACCCAGTACTTC